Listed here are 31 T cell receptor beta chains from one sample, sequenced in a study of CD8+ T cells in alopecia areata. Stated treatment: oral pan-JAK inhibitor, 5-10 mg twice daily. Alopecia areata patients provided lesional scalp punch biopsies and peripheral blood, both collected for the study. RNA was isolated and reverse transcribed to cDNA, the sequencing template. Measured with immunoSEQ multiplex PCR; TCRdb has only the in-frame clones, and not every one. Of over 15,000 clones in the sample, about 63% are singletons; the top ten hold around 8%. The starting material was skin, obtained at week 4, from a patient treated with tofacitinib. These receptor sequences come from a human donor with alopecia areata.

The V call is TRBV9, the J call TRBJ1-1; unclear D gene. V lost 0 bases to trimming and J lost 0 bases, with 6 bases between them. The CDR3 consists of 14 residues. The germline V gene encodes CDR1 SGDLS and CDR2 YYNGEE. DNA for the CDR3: TGTGCCAGCAGCGTAGGACGGCTGAACACTGAAGCTTTCTTT. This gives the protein CASSVGRLNTEAFF. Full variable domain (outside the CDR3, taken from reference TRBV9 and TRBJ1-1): DSGVTQTPKHLITATGQRVTLRCSPRSGDLSVYWYQQSLDQGLQFLIQYYNGEERAKGNILERFSAQQFPDLHSELNLSSLELGDSALYFCASSVGRLNTEAFFGQGTRLTVV.

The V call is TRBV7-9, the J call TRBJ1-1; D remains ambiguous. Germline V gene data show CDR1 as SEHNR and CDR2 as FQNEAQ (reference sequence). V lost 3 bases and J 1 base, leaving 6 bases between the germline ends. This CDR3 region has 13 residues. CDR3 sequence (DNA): TGTGCCAGCAGCTTTAACGAGAACACTGAAGCTTTCTTT. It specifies CASSFNENTEAFF.

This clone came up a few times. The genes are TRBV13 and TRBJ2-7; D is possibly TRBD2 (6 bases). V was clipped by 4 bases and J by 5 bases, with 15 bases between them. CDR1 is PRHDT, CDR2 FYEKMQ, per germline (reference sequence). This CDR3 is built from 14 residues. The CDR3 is CASSSHTGVNEQYF. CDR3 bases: TGTGCCAGCAGCTCCCATACGGGGGTAAACGAGCAGTACTTC.

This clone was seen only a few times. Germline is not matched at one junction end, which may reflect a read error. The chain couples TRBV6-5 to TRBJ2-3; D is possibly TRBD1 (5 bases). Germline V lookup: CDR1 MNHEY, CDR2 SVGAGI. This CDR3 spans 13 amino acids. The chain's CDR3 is CAISAPTENTQYF. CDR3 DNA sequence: TGTGCCATCAGTGCCCCGACAGAGAATACGCAGTATTTT.

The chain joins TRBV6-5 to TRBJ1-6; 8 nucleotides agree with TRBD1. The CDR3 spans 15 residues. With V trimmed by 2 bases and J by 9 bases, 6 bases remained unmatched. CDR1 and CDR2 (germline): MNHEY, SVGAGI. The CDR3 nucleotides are TGTGCCAGCAGTTACAACAGGGGGAGCGGTTCACCCCTCCACTTT. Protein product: CASSYNRGSGSPLHF.

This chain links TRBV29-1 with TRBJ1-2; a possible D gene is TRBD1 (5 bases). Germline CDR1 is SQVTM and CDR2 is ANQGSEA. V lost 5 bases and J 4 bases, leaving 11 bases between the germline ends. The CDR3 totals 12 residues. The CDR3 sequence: CSVRGTTYGYTF. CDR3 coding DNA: TGCAGCGTTAGGGGCACAACCTATGGCTACACCTTC. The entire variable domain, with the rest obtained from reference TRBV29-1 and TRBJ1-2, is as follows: SAVISQKPSRDICQRGTSLTIQCQVDSQVTMMFWYRQQPGQSLTLIATANQGSEATYESGFVIDKFPISRPNLTFSTLTVSNMSPEDSSIYLCSVRGTTYGYTFGSGTRLTVV.

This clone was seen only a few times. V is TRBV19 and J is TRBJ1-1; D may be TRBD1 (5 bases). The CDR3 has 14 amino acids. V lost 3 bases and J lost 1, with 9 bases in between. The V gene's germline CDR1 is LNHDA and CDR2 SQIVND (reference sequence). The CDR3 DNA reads TGTGCCAGTAGTATTCAGGGAACGAACACTGAAGCTTTCTTT. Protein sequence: CASSIQGTNTEAFF.

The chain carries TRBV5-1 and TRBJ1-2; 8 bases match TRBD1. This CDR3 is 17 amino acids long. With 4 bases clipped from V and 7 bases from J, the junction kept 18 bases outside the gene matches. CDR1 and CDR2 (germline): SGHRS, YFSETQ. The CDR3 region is CASSPRPEPGQESGYTF. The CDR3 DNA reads TGCGCCAGCAGCCCCCGCCCCGAGCCGGGACAGGAGAGTGGCTACACCTTC.

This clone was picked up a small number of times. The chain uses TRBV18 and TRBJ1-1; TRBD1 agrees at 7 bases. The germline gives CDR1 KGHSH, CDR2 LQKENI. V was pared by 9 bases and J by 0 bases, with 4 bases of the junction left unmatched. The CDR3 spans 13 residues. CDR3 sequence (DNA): TGTGCCAGTTTACAGGGGTTGAACACTGAAGCTTTCTTT. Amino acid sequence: CASLQGLNTEAFF.

The CDR3 coding sequence is TGTGCCAGCAGCCCCCGGGACGGGAGCACAGATACGCAGTATTTT. Protein product: CASSPRDGSTDTQYF. V gene TRBV5-4 combines with J gene TRBJ2-3; D could derive from TRBD1 or TRBD2 (5 bases each). V was cut by 4 bases and J by 0 bases, with 12 bases left in between. In germline, CDR1 is SGHNT, CDR2 YYREEE (reference sequence). There are 15 residues in the CDR3.

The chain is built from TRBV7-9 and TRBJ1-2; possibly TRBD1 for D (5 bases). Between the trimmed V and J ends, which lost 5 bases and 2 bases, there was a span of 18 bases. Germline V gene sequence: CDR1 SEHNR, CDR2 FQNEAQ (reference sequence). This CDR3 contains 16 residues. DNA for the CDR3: TGTGCCAGCAGCCCGACCCGACCCCGGGGCAACTATGGCTACACCTTC. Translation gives CASSPTRPRGNYGYTF.

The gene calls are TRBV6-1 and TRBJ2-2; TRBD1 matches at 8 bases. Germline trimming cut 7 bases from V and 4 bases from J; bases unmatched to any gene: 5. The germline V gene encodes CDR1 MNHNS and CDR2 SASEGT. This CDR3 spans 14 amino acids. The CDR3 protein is CASNGQGTTGELFF. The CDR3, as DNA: TGTGCCAGCAATGGACAGGGAACCACCGGGGAGCTGTTTTTT.

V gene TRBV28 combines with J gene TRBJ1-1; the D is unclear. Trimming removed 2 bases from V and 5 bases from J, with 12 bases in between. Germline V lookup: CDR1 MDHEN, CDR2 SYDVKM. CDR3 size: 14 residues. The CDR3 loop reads CASSLEPGGTEAFF. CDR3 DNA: TGTGCCAGCAGTTTAGAACCGGGCGGGACTGAAGCTTTCTTT. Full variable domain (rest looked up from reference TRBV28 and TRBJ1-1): DVKVTQSSRYLVKRTGEKVFLECVQDMDHENMFWYRQDPGLGLRLIYFSYDVKMKEKGDIPEGYSVSREKKERFSLILESASTNQTSMYLCASSLEPGGTEAFFGQGTRLTVV.

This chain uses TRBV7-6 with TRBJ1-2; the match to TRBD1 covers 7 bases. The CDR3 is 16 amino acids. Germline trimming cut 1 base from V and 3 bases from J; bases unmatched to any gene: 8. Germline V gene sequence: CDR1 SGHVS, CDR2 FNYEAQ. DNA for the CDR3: TGTGCCAGCAGCTTAGTAGCAGGGGGTTTTTACTATGGCTACACCTTC. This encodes CASSLVAGGFYYGYTF.

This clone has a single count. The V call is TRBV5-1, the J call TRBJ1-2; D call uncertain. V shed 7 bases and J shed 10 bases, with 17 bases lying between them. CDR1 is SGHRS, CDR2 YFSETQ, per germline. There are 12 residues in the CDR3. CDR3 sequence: CASARPGEPYTF. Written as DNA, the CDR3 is TGCGCCAGCGCTCGGCCCGGGGAACCCTACACCTTC.

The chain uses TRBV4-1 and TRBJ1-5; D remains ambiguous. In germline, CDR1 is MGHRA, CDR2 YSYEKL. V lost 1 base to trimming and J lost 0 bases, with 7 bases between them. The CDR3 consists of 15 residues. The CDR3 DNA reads TGCGCCAGCAGCCAAGTCGGGTCTAGCAATCAGCCCCAGCATTTT. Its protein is CASSQVGSSNQPQHF.

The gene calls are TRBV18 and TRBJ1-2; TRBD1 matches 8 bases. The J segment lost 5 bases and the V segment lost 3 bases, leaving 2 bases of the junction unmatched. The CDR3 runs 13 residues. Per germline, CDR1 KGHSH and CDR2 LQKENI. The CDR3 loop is CASSPGQEYGYTF. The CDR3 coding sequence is TGTGCCAGCTCACCGGGACAGGAATATGGCTACACCTTC.

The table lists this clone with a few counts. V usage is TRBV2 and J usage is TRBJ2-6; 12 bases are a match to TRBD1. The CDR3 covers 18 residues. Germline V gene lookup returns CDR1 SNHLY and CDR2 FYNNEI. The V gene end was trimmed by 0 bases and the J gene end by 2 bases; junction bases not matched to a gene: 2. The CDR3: CASSEAGTGGAGANVLTF. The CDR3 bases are TGTGCCAGCAGTGAAGCTGGGACAGGGGGCGCTGGGGCCAACGTCCTGACTTTC. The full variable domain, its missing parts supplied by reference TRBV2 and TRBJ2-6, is EPEVTQTPSHQVTQMGQEVILRCVPISNHLYFYWYRQILGQKVEFLVSFYNNEISEKSEIFDDQFSVERPDGSNFTLKIRSTKLEDSAMYFCASSEAGTGGAGANVLTFGAGSRLTVL.

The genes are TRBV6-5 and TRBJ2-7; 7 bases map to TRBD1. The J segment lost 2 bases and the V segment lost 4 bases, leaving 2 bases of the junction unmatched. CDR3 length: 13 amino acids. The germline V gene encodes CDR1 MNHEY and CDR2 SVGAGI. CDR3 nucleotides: TGTGCCAGCAGTTTGGGACAGCCCTACGAGCAGTACTTC. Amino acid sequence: CASSLGQPYEQYF.

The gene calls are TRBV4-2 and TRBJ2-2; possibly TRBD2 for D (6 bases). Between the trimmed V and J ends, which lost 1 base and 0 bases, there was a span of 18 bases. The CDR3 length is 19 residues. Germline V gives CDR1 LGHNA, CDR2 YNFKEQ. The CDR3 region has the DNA TGTGCCAGCAGCCAAGTCGTGGCGGGGCTTGGTGCGAACACCGGGGAGCTGTTTTTT. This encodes CASSQVVAGLGANTGELFF.

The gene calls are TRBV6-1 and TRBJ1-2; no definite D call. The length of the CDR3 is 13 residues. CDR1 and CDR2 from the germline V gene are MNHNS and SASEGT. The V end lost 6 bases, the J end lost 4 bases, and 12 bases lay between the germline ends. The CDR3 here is CASRGDSPYGYTF. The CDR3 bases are TGTGCCAGCAGGGGAGACTCCCCCTATGGCTACACCTTC.

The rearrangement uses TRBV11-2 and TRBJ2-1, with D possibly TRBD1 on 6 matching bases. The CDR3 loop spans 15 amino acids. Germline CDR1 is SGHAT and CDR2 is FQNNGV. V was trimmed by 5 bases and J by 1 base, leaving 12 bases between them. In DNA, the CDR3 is TGTGCCAGCAGCCTAGGGGGAAGTTCCTACAATGAGCAGTTCTTC. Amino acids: CASSLGGSSYNEQFF.

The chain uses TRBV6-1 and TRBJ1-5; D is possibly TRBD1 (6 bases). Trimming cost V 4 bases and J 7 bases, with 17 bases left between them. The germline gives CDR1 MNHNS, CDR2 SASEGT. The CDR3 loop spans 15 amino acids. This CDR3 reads CASSATQGWGQPQHF. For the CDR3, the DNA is TGTGCCAGCAGTGCGACACAGGGTTGGGGACAGCCCCAGCATTTT.

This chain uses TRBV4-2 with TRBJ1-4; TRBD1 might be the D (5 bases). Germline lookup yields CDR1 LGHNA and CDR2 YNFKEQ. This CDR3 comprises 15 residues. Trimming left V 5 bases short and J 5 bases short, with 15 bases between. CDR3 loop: CASSVSQGGNEKLFF. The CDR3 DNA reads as TGTGCCAGCAGCGTATCTCAGGGTGGGAATGAAAAACTGTTTTTT.

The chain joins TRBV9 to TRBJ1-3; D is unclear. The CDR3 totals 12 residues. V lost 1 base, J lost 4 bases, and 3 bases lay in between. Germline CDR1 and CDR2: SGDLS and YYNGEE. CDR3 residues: CASSVWGNTIYF. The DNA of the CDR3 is TGTGCCAGCAGCGTATGGGGAAACACCATATATTTT.

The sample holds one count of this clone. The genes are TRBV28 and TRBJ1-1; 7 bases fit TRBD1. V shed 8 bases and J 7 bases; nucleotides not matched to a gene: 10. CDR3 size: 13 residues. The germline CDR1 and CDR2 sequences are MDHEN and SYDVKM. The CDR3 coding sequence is TGTGCCAGCCGTGGATACAGGGGCCGTGAAGCTTTCTTT. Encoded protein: CASRGYRGREAFF. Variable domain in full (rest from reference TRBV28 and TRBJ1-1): DVKVTQSSRYLVKRTGEKVFLECVQDMDHENMFWYRQDPGLGLRLIYFSYDVKMKEKGDIPEGYSVSREKKERFSLILESASTNQTSMYLCASRGYRGREAFFGQGTRLTVV.

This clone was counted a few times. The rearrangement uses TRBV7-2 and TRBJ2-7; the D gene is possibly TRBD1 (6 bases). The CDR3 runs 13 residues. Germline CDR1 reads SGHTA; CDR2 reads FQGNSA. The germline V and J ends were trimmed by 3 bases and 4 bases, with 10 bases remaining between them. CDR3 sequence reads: CASSFDRMYEQYF. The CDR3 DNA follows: TGTGCCAGCAGCTTTGACAGGATGTACGAGCAGTACTTC.

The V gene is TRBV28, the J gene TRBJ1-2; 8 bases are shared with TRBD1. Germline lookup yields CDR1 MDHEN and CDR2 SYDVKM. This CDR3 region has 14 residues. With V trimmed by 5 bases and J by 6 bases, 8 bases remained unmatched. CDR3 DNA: TGTGCCAGCAGTCCTAGGACAGGGATAAATGGCTACACCTTC. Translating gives CASSPRTGINGYTF.

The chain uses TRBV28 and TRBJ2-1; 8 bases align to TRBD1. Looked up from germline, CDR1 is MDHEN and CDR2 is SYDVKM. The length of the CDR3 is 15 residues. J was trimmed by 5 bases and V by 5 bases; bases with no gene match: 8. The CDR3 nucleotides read TGTGCCAGCAGTCCACAGGGGGGCAGGCACAATGAGCAGTTCTTC. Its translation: CASSPQGGRHNEQFF. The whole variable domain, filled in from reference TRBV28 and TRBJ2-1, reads DVKVTQSSRYLVKRTGEKVFLECVQDMDHENMFWYRQDPGLGLRLIYFSYDVKMKEKGDIPEGYSVSREKKERFSLILESASTNQTSMYLCASSPQGGRHNEQFFGPGTRLTVL.

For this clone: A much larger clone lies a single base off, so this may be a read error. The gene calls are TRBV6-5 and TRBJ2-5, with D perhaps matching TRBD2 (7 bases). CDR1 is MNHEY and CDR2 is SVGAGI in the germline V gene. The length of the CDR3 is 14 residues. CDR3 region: CARRKGGFGETQYF. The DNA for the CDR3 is TGTGCCCGCAGGAAGGGGGGGTTTGGGGAGACCCAGTACTTC.

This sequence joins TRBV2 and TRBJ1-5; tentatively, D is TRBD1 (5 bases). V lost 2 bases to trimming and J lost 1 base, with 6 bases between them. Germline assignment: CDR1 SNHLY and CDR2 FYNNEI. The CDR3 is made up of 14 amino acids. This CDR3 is CASSEWGSNQPQHF. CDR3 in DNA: TGTGCCAGCAGTGAATGGGGGAGCAATCAGCCCCAGCATTTT.